This record looks at one T cell receptor beta chain sequence and its context. TCRdb passed the 5' RACE reads through MiXCR, listing each CDR3 protein once. The table lists 180,000 or so distinct CDR3 sequences, 11% of them singletons. These data are taken from a study of T-cell memory formation after mild COVID-19. The receptor was derived from a man between 18 and 35 years old who had mild COVID-19 (a few samples of this study predate the infection). Cell type and time point are not known. What was sequenced was PBMCs or a T cell subset sorted from them (not recorded which).

The CDR3 DNA follows: TGCGCCAGCAGCTTATCATCCGGATTTGGGGCCAACGTCCTGACTTTC. Its protein is CASSLSSGFGANVLTF. This rearrangement joins TRBV5-1 to TRBJ2-6; D is uncertain. V was cut by 2 bases and J by 3 bases, with 12 bases left in between. Per germline, CDR1 SGHRS and CDR2 YFSETQ. This CDR3 has 16 residues.